The 15 T cell receptor beta chains in this list originate from one sample, sequenced in a study of T cells in Graves' hyperthyroidism and ophthalmopathy. The CDR3 regions of TCR beta were amplified from RNA transcripts. An initial round of RT-PCR targeting the TCR CDR3 relied on the HTBI primer set. TCRdb processed the multiplex PCR reads anew with MiXCR; each CDR3 protein has one entry. The repertoire includes 460,000 or so distinct CDR3 sequences, roughly an eighth of them detected once, and under 20% sits in the top ten. Specimen: blood. These TCRs come from a woman aged 18-35 years with Graves' hyperthyroidism.

CDR3 bases: TGTGCCAGCAGTTCGAGGACTAGCGGGAGATACAATGAGCAGTTCTTC. Translation: CASSSRTSGRYNEQFF. The chain has TRBV12-3 or TRBV12-4 and TRBJ2-1, with 13 bases that match TRBD2. The CDR3 totals 16 residues. With 4 bases clipped from V and 4 bases from J, the junction kept 4 bases outside the gene matches.

This clonotype was counted only a few times. The chain joins TRBV6-1 to TRBJ2-7, with 8 positions matching TRBD2. Germline V gene sequence: CDR1 MNHNS, CDR2 SASEGT. The V segment lost 6 bases and the J segment 4 bases; nucleotides outside the gene matches: 11. This CDR3 is 15 amino acids long. The CDR3 DNA follows: TGTGCCAGCAGCCGGGGACTAGGTATAGAATACGAGCAGTACGTC. Residues: CASSRGLGIEYEQYV.

This clonotype was seen many times. The rearrangement links TRBV20-1 to TRBJ2-5; a possible D gene is TRBD1 (5 bases). The CDR3 spans 15 residues. Per the germline V gene, CDR1 is DFQATT and CDR2 is SNEGSKA (reference sequence). Between the trimmed V and J ends, which lost 2 bases and 3 bases, there was a span of 16 bases. CDR3 region: CSARQVGLKEETQYF. Written as DNA, the CDR3 is TGCAGTGCTAGACAGGTGGGGCTGAAAGAAGAGACCCAGTACTTC.

This clonotype occurred many times. The V call is TRBV11-2, the J call TRBJ2-7; D ambiguous. The CDR3 has 14 residues. Germline V gene sequence: CDR1 SGHAT, CDR2 FQNNGV. Trimming removed 4 bases at V and 0 bases at J, with 10 bases between. DNA for the CDR3: TGTGCCAGCAGCTCGGTCGTTAGCTCCTACGAGCAGTACGTC. Translation: CASSSVVSSYEQYV.

This clonotype was recorded many times. The rearrangement uses TRBV7-9 and TRBJ2-5; D is uncertain. With 10 bases removed from V and 0 bases from J, the gap between germline ends came to 12 bases. This CDR3 spans 13 amino acids. Germline loops: CDR1 SEHNR, CDR2 FQNEAQ (reference sequence). CDR3 DNA: TGTGCCACCGCGGAGACAAACCAAGAGACCCAGTACTTC. Protein: CATAETNQETQYF.

This clonotype was detected ten times or more. This chain uses TRBV2 with TRBJ1-2; no definite D call. This CDR3 has 14 residues. Germline V gene sequence: CDR1 SNHLY, CDR2 FYNNEI. V lost 3 bases, J lost 1 base, and 9 bases lay in between. The CDR3 sequence: CASSDLLLNYGYTF. CDR3 coding DNA: TGTGCCAGCAGTGACTTACTTCTTAACTATGGCTACACCTTC. Drawing the rest from reference TRBV2 and TRBJ1-2, the complete variable domain is EPEVTQTPSHQVTQMGQEVILRCVPISNHLYFYWYRQILGQKVEFLVSFYNNEISEKSEIFDDQFSVERPDGSNFTLKIRSTKLEDSAMYFCASSDLLLNYGYTFGSGTRLTVV.

Concerning this clonotype: With a much larger clone just one base away, this may be a read error. The rearrangement joins TRBV30 to TRBJ1-1, with unresolved D. The CDR3 runs to 14 residues. From germline, CDR1 is GTSNPN and CDR2 SVGIG (reference sequence). CDR3 nucleotides: TGTGCCTGGAGTGTTGGTTCCATGAACACTGAAGCTCTCTTT. As protein: CAWSVGSMNTEALF. The variable domain in full, completed from reference TRBV30 and TRBJ1-1, reads SQTIHQWPATLVQPVGSPLSLECTVEGTSNPNLYWYRQAAGRGLQLLFYSVGIGQISSEVPQNLSASRPQDRQFILSSKKLLLSDSGFYLCAWSVGSMNTEALFGQGTRLTVV.

J is TRBJ2-3 and V is TRBV12-3 or TRBV12-4, with 10 bases identical to TRBD2. The CDR3 has 19 amino acids. V dropped 7 bases and J dropped 6; count of bases not matched to a gene: 22. The CDR3 DNA reads as TGTGCCAGCAACTCCCTTCGTGGACGTCTAGCGGGAGCGGGGGATACGCAGTATTTT. As protein: CASNSLRGRLAGAGDTQYF.

At least ten counts were recorded for this clonotype. This chain connects TRBV6-1 to TRBJ1-1, with TRBD1 matching over 11 bases. This CDR3 is built from 15 residues. The V gene end was trimmed by 6 bases and the J gene end by 1 base; junction bases not matched to a gene: 4. Germline V lookup: CDR1 MNHNS, CDR2 SASEGT. CDR3 DNA: TGTGCCAGCAGGTCCGGGACAGGGGGGAACACTGAAGCTTTCTTT. It specifies CASRSGTGGNTEAFF.

As regards this clonotype: A much larger clonotype is one base distant, so this may be a read error. V is TRBV19 and J is TRBJ2-1; TRBD2 matches 14 bases. Germline assignment: CDR1 LNHDA and CDR2 SQIVND (reference sequence). This CDR3 comprises 19 residues. This CDR3 reads CANSRGLAGGPRSYNEQFF. CDR3 DNA: TGTGCCAATAGTAGAGGACTAGCGGGAGGACCCCGCTCCTACAATGAGCAGTTCTTC.

This clonotype came up a few times. This chain joins TRBV7-7 and TRBJ2-3; 12 positions agree with TRBD2. The CDR3 length is 16 residues. From germline, CDR1 is SSHAT and CDR2 FNYEAQ (reference sequence). J gave up 3 bases and V 5 bases, and 6 bases lay outside the gene matches. CDR3 coding DNA: TGTGCCAGCAGCCCCGGACTAGCGGGACAAACAGATACGCAGTATTTT. Translating it yields CASSPGLAGQTDTQYF. Using reference TRBV7-7 and TRBJ2-3 for the parts outside the CDR3, the full variable domain is GAGVSQSPRYKVTKRGQDVTLRCDPISSHATLYWYQQALGQGPEFLTYFNYEAQPDKSGLPSDRFSAERPEGSISTLTIQRTEQRDSAMYRCASSPGLAGQTDTQYFGPGTRLTVL.

In this sample, this clonotype turned up a few times. The V call is TRBV29-1, the J call TRBJ2-2, with D possibly matching TRBD2 (5 bases). The CDR3 is 12 amino acids. The V gene's germline CDR1 is SQVTM and CDR2 ANQGSEA. The CDR3, as DNA: TGCACCGTGGGGTGGGAGACCGGGGAGCTGTTTTTT. It specifies CTVGWETGELFF.

This clonotype showed up many times. The genes are TRBV3-1 and TRBJ2-7, with 7 bases fitting TRBD2. This CDR3 contains 14 residues. Germline V CDR1 and CDR2: LGHDT, YNNKEL (reference sequence). Losses at the gene ends were 8 bases for V and 0 bases for J; bases not matched to a gene: 7. CDR3 protein: CASGGTSVSYEQYF. The CDR3, as DNA: TGTGCCAGCGGTGGAACTAGCGTCTCCTACGAGCAGTACTTC.

This clonotype was seen many times. The junction and the germline gene differ at one end; a read error may be behind it. The chain joins TRBV5-6 to TRBJ2-2; 12 bases fit TRBD2. Germline V gene sequence: CDR1 SGHDT, CDR2 YYEEEE. CDR3 length: 17 amino acids. As DNA, the CDR3 is TGTGCCAGCAGCCCTCGGACTAGCGGGACGAAAACCGGGGAGCTGTTTTTT. Amino acid sequence: CASSPRTSGTKTGELFF.

This clonotype came up many times. The chain employs TRBV12-3 or TRBV12-4 and TRBJ2-3, with a weak D call TRBD2 (6 bases). The V and J ends lost 2 bases and 2 bases respectively, with 17 bases between them. This CDR3 is 17 amino acids long. The CDR3 region has the DNA TGTGCCAGCAGTTTATTCGTTAGCGGTTTCCTCACAGATACGCAGTATTTT. It specifies CASSLFVSGFLTDTQYF.